The clone carrying this T cell receptor (beta chain) has more than one count but fewer than ten. The antigen remains undetermined. This record comes from a study of beta chain features in type 1 diabetes. In the study overall: Sorted cell examination encompassed approximately 110 million cells across all samples. Study findings and constraints: Shortening of TCRB CDR3s, moderate but significant, appeared in all four CD4+ subsets of Type 1 diabetes patients. Cells that show high TCR expression could be over-represented by cDNA sequencing. The study found that naive, central memory and Treg TCRB repertoires appeared more similar in patients than in healthy donors.

Reverse transcribing all isolated RNA meant expressed TCRB transcripts were sequenced. Data came from immunoSEQ multiplex PCR; TCRdb stores just in-frame clones and leaves some out. The profile shows about 70,000 clones, almost 50% of them singletons. Germline assignment: CDR1 LNHDA and CDR2 SQIVND (reference sequence). Germline trimming cut 8 bases from V and 6 bases from J; bases unmatched to any gene: 7. The CDR3 has 13 residues. The chain couples TRBV19 to TRBJ1-3; TRBD1 aligns across 7 bases. Material: central memory CD4+ T cells from blood. This TCR was sampled from a man under 40 with type 1 diabetes. The CDR3 region is CASARGLENTIYF. For the CDR3, the DNA is TGTGCCAGTGCTAGGGGGCTGGAAAACACCATATATTTT.